This T cell receptor beta chain was identified during a study of molecular identifiers for immune sequencing clone quantification. At the level of the study: Naive CD8 RNA (roughly 20,000 or 100,000 cells) was divided into five aliquots, with four sequenced. Study-wide points: Clonotypes topping 20 RNA copies carried over 97% of effector molecules but under 1% of naive ones.

CD8+CD4-CCR7+CD45RA+ sorting gave the naive CD8 T cells. The germline gives CDR1 SGHAT, CDR2 FQNNGV. The CDR3 runs 15 residues. V gave up 1 base and J gave up 6 bases, with 15 bases separating them. TCRdb analysed the PCR reads with MiXCR anew, one entry per CDR3 protein. The sample lists approximately 590,000 distinct CDR3 sequences; approximately 24% were seen once. The table lists this clonotype with a few counts. The antigen remains undetermined. This clonotype was sampled from a human donor in good health. Some libraries in this study had Jurkat cell RNA spiked in. The V gene is TRBV11-2, the J gene TRBJ1-1; unclear D gene. Sequences were obtained from naive CD8+ T cells from blood, with Jurkat cell RNA spiked in. The sample's subset: FACS-sorted CD8+CD4-CCR7+CD45RA+ naive T cells. The CDR3 region is CASSLVDEELSEAFF. The CDR3 DNA is TGTGCCAGCAGCTTAGTGGACGAAGAGTTATCTGAAGCTTTCTTT.